This entry lists 2 T cell receptor beta chains sequenced from one sample in a study of cytomegalovirus exposure and HLA in healthy donors. The PCR employed 60 Vbeta primers together with 13 Jbeta primers. Some clones are missing from TCRdb's copy, which holds only in-frame ones; the method was immunoSEQ multiplex PCR. The repertoire consists of about 200,000 clones, with 82% occurring once and the leading ten covering 0.098%. The sequenced sample was PBMCs. The origin of the receptors is a boy under 10 years old in good health and CMV-seronegative.

The chain joins TRBV4-3 to TRBJ2-2, with TRBD2 matching 13 bases. The germline V gene encodes CDR1 LGHNA and CDR2 YSLEER. There are 18 residues in the CDR3. J was trimmed by 2 bases and V by 4 bases; bases with no gene match: 7. This chain's CDR3 is CASSRGLAGADNTGELFF. The CDR3 DNA follows: TGCGCCAGCAGCCGAGGACTAGCGGGGGCCGATAACACCGGGGAGCTGTTTTTT.

The V and J genes are TRBV7-2 and TRBJ2-7, with TRBD1 matching over 9 bases. Germline-derived CDR1 and CDR2 are SGHTA and FQGNSA. The CDR3 contains 15 residues. V trimming: 5 bases; J trimming: 1 base; junction bases outside the gene matches: 6. CDR3 protein: CASSLYRGQSYEQYF. The CDR3 nucleotides read TGTGCCAGCAGCCTCTACAGGGGGCAGTCCTACGAGCAGTACTTC.